This T cell receptor beta chain was sequenced for a study of identical twins. Germline lookup yields CDR1 SGHRS and CDR2 YFSETQ. Deletions cut 4 bases from V and 6 bases from J, with 11 bases between. The CDR3 is made up of 12 amino acids. Using its own MiXCR run on the 5' RACE reads, TCRdb lists one record per CDR3 protein. In the table there are fewer than 900,000 distinct CDR3 sequences, about 20% of which are singletons. No donor was unhealthy or non-Caucasian. This same sample was also taken into another study, of T cells expressing NK-cell markers.

This receptor was taken from a young woman in good health. The sequencing input was PBMCs. The chain has TRBV5-1 and TRBJ2-7; D possibly corresponds to TRBD1 (5 bases). DNA for the CDR3: TGCGCCAGCAGCATCCCTAGGGGCGAGCAGTACTTC. This translates into CASSIPRGEQYF.